Detailed here is one T cell receptor beta chain. Its specificity is not known. The record originates from a study of shared clonotypes between healthy human individuals. General study findings and limits: A few donors had about 5% of their naive CD4 clonotypes in common.

V was clipped by 3 bases and J by 2 bases, with 11 bases between them. The CDR3 sequence is 14 residues long. The V gene's germline CDR1 is LNHDA and CDR2 SQIVND (reference sequence). Assay runs were performed at deep level. Every subset had its genomic DNA shared out evenly among several immunoSEQ plates. This table comes from immunoSEQ multiplex PCR, and its TCRdb copy is limited to in-frame clones, with some not included. The sample includes roughly 170,000 clones, around 63% of them seen just once. The rearrangement joins TRBV19 to TRBJ2-7, with D maybe TRBD1 (6 bases). This TCR derives from a man aged 25 to 40 in good health. The sequenced material came from memory CD4+ T cells sorted from blood. Noted subset: CD45RA-negative fraction. As DNA, the CDR3 is TGTGCCAGTAGTATGACAGGTGGTACCTACGAGCAGTACTTC. Its protein product is CASSMTGGTYEQYF.